This T cell receptor beta chain is drawn from a study of cytomegalovirus exposure and HLA in healthy donors. Overall study: Earlier sequencing of about 200 million T cells yielded nearly 120 million unique TCR beta sequences.

Of note for this clone: Its antigen is not identified.

The CDR3 spans 15 residues. The V gene end was trimmed by 6 bases and the J gene end by 5 bases; junction bases not matched to a gene: 8. Germline lookup yields CDR1 LNHDA and CDR2 SQIVND (reference sequence). A multiplex PCR was run with 60 Vbeta primers and 13 Jbeta primers. Clones were read by immunoSEQ multiplex PCR, and TCRdb kept only the in-frame ones, dropping some. This sample has around 220,000 clones; roughly 84% occur once, and the top ten carry over 1.1%. Study observations and caveats: Several V segments, TRBV6-2 and TRBV6-3 among them, could not be told apart and were dropped. Previous analysis showed most TCR beta V segments were productive about 90% or about 30% of the time. Upon later analysis, HLA-associated TCR beta chains proved more clonally expanded than other, equally common chains.

The sequence was collected from a girl aged 10 to 17 in good health and CMV-seronegative. The V gene is TRBV19, the J gene TRBJ1-4, with 8 nucleotides matching TRBD1. The sample consisted of PBMCs. Here the CDR3 reads CASSHRTGRNEKLFF. The CDR3 DNA reads TGTGCCAGTAGCCACAGGACAGGGAGGAATGAAAAACTGTTTTTT.